What follows describes a single T cell receptor (beta chain). The read halts 3 residues ahead of the CDR3 end, with the missing end drawn from the germline J gene. Measured with immunoSEQ multiplex PCR; TCRdb has only the in-frame clones, and not every one. Here the sample table reports around 31,000 clones. CDR1 and CDR2 from the germline V gene are GTSNPN and SVGIG (reference sequence). V was clipped by 2 bases and J by 5 bases, with 10 bases between them. CDR3 length: 14 amino acids. These data originate in a study of T cells in women clearing cervical HPV infection. V is TRBV30 and J is TRBJ1-6, with a weak D call TRBD1 (6 bases). Input material: blood buffy coat. The receptor was derived from a woman aged 18 to 75 with a cervical HPV16 infection that either progressed to CIN3+ or cleared (not recorded which). The part of the CDR3 DNA that was read is TGTGCCTGGAGTTATAGGACAGATAATTCACCC. This encodes CAWSYRTDNSP. The full CDR3 reads CAWSYRTDNSPLHF.